Detailed here is one T cell receptor beta chain. Other nucleotide sequences from this sample produce the same CDR3. Sequenced by immunoSEQ multiplex PCR; TCRdb stores in-frame clones only, minus some. Here the sample spans 2 million to 2.5 million clones, about 90% being singletons. The sample belongs to a study of shared clonotypes between healthy human individuals. As for the study in general: Researchers assigned three CD4 naive, three CD4 memory, two CD8 naive and one CD8 memory plate to each donor.

The CDR3 runs 15 residues. Germline CDR1 reads SGDLS; CDR2 reads YYNGEE. Germline trimming cut 0 bases from V and 3 bases from J; bases unmatched to any gene: 3. There were only Caucasian adults among the donors, and all lived in Nashville, Tennessee. The sample was naive CD4+ T cells from PBMCs. Subset indicated: CD45RA+ positively selected. The receptor's source is a young man in good health. Some clones in this sample may be carry-over from other donors' samples. The chain links TRBV9 to TRBJ2-5; the match to TRBD2 covers 9 bases. The DNA of the CDR3 is TGTGCCAGCAGCGTAGTGGGACTAGCTGAAGAGACCCAGTACTTC. Translating gives CASSVVGLAEETQYF.